A single sample gave rise to the 25 T cell receptor beta chains below, sequenced in a study of PD-L1 blockade in urothelial cancer. Time point given: pretreatment peripheral blood. Here immunoSEQ multiplex PCR was the method, and the copy in TCRdb shows in-frame clones only, minus some. In the table there are 45,000 or so clones, approximately 78% of which are singletons. This sample comprised PBMCs, obtained around atezolizumab (anti-PD-L1) treatment. The receptors here all came from a man aged 50-60 years with urothelial cancer.

Details on this clone: Compared with germline, one end of the junction differs, possibly owing to a read error. The CDR3: CASSEIAQATQYF. CDR3 in DNA: TGTGCCAGCAGTGAAATAGCGCAAGCGACCCAGTACTTC. The V and J genes are TRBV6-4 and TRBJ2-5; TRBD2 might be the D (5 bases). The CDR3 spans 13 residues. Germline V gives CDR1 MRHNA, CDR2 SNTAGT.

The sample holds one count of this clone. The chain links TRBV19 to TRBJ2-2; the match to TRBD2 covers 10 bases. CDR1 LNHDA and CDR2 SQIVND come from the germline V gene (reference sequence). Germline trimming cut 6 bases from V and 3 bases from J; bases unmatched to any gene: 4. CDR3 length: 15 amino acids. The DNA of the CDR3 is TGTGCCAGTAGCCCTAGCGGGGGCCACACCGGGGAGCTGTTTTTT. Translated, it gives CASSPSGGHTGELFF.

To note about this clone: At one end, the junction sequence differs from germline, possibly due to a read error. The chain combines TRBV4-1 with TRBJ2-1; a possible D gene is TRBD2 (5 bases). Germline loops: CDR1 MGHRA, CDR2 YSYEKL. The CDR3 totals 12 residues. CDR3 nucleotide sequence: TGCGCCAGCAGTCAAGGCGGGAATGAGCAGTTCTTC. This translates into CASSQGGNEQFF.

The chain carries TRBV7-3 and TRBJ2-6; 12 bases fit TRBD2. The CDR3 contains 19 residues. Losses at the gene ends were 0 bases for V and 2 bases for J; bases not matched to a gene: 5. Germline CDR1 is SGHTA and CDR2 is FQGTGA. CDR3 loop: CASSLTILAGGPGANVLTF. CDR3 coding DNA: TGTGCCAGCAGCTTAACGATCCTAGCGGGAGGGCCTGGGGCCAACGTCCTGACTTTC.

The chain employs TRBV6-5 and TRBJ2-7; 7 nucleotides match TRBD1. Germline trimming cut 2 bases from V and 3 bases from J; bases unmatched to any gene: 4. The length of the CDR3 is 14 residues. Germline CDR1 MNHEY, CDR2 SVGAGI. For the CDR3, the DNA is TGTGCCAGCAGTTACACCGGGACAGACTACGAGCAGTACGTC. It codes for CASSYTGTDYEQYV.

Note on this clone: The same CDR3 also results from other DNA sequences found in this sample. This sequence joins TRBV19 and TRBJ1-3; D call uncertain. This CDR3 is 17 amino acids long. Germline-derived CDR1 and CDR2 are LNHDA and SQIVND (reference sequence). V lost 3 bases and J 1 base, leaving 16 bases between the germline ends. CDR3 DNA: TGTGCCAGTAGTATTCGTTGGGCGCAGGCTTCTGGAAACACCATATATTTT. As protein: CASSIRWAQASGNTIYF. The full variable domain, rest sourced from reference TRBV19 and TRBJ1-3, is DGGITQSPKYLFRKEGQNVTLSCEQNLNHDAMYWYRQDPGQGLRLIYYSQIVNDFQKGDIAEGYSVSREKKESFPLTVTSAQKNPTAFYLCASSIRWAQASGNTIYFGEGSWLTVV.

The chain is built from TRBV7-2 and TRBJ2-3; 7 bases agree with TRBD2. V dropped 7 bases and J dropped 2; count of bases not matched to a gene: 6. This CDR3 contains 14 residues. In germline, CDR1 is SGHTA, CDR2 FQGNSA. CDR3 residues: CASNQGRDTDTQYF. The CDR3 DNA reads as TGTGCCAGCAACCAAGGGAGGGACACAGATACGCAGTATTTT.

The chain carries TRBV6-1 and TRBJ2-7; D might be TRBD2 (5 bases). The CDR3 runs to 14 residues. The V end was cut by 0 bases, the J end by 0 bases, with 6 bases between. Germline V gives CDR1 MNHNS, CDR2 SASEGT. The CDR3 nucleotides are TGTGCCAGCAGTGAAGCAGGGAGCTCCTACGAGCAGTACTTC. It codes for CASSEAGSSYEQYF.

The V and J genes are TRBV11-3 and TRBJ2-7; 10 positions match TRBD1. The CDR3 has 16 residues. Germline V CDR1 and CDR2: SGHNT, YENEEA. Trimming took 4 bases from V and 4 from J; bases not matched to a gene: 10. CDR3 nucleotide sequence: TGTGCCAGCAGCTCCAACCCGGGACAGGGGATTTACGAGCAGTACTTC. This gives the protein CASSSNPGQGIYEQYF.

This clone was counted a single time. The CDR3 region is CASTGGYEQYF. The CDR3 DNA is TGTGCCAGCACCGGGGGCTACGAGCAGTACTTC. The gene calls are TRBV6-5 and TRBJ2-7, with D perhaps TRBD2 (6 bases). This CDR3 has 11 residues. The ends were cut back, 7 bases at V and 3 bases at J, with 7 bases in the middle. Looked up from germline, CDR1 is MNHEY and CDR2 is SVGAGI.

The J gene is TRBJ1-2, the V gene TRBV18; D gene uncertain. Looked up from germline, CDR1 is KGHSH and CDR2 is LQKENI. The CDR3 is made up of 14 amino acids. V was pared by 2 bases and J by 2 bases, with 9 bases between. This CDR3 is CASSPTAGNYGYTF. The CDR3, as DNA: TGTGCCAGCTCACCAACCGCCGGGAACTATGGCTACACCTTC. Full variable domain (missing parts from reference TRBV18 and TRBJ1-2): NAGVMQNPRHLVRRRGQEARLRCSPMKGHSHVYWYRQLPEEGLKFMVYLQKENIIDESGMPKERFSAEFPKEGPSILRIQQVVRGDSAAYFCASSPTAGNYGYTFGSGTRLTVV.

The chain couples TRBV27 to TRBJ1-5, with D unclear. CDR1 is MNHEY, CDR2 SMNVEV, per germline (reference sequence). V was shortened by 3 bases and J by 1 base, with 13 bases between the two germline ends. This CDR3 is built from 16 residues. As DNA, the CDR3 is TGTGCCAGCAGTTTCCGGTACCACGAGAGCAATCAGCCCCAGCATTTT. As protein: CASSFRYHESNQPQHF.

CDR3 loop: CASSLEGALPNQPQHF. In nucleotides, the CDR3 is TGTGCCAGCAGCTTGGAGGGGGCTCTCCCAAATCAGCCCCAGCATTTT. J is TRBJ1-5 and V is TRBV5-4; 7 bases agree with TRBD1. Germline lookup yields CDR1 SGHNT and CDR2 YYREEE (reference sequence). J lost 4 bases, V lost 0 bases, and 7 bases had no gene match. The CDR3 is made up of 16 amino acids.

CDR3 region: CASRTHSDGGELFF. Written as DNA, the CDR3 is TGTGCCAGTAGGACCCATAGCGACGGCGGGGAGCTGTTTTTT. The chain has TRBV19 and TRBJ2-2, with D possibly being TRBD2 (5 bases). Germline-derived CDR1 and CDR2 are LNHDA and SQIVND (reference sequence). The V and J ends lost 6 bases and 7 bases respectively, with 15 bases between them. CDR3 length: 14 amino acids.

This chain connects TRBV7-8 to TRBJ2-5, with 11 bases lining up with TRBD2. Germline V gene sequence: CDR1 SGHVS, CDR2 FQNEAQ. Trimming removed 3 bases from V and 0 bases from J; junction bases left unmatched: 6. The CDR3 totals 17 residues. The CDR3, as DNA: TGTGCCAGCAGCTTGGGACTAGCGGTTTTGTACCAAGAGACCCAGTACTTC. Translated, it gives CASSLGLAVLYQETQYF.

The gene calls are TRBV6-1 and TRBJ2-5; tentative D call: TRBD1 (6 bases). Germline-derived CDR1 and CDR2 are MNHNS and SASEGT. There are 13 residues in the CDR3. The V gene lost 1 base and the J gene lost 4 bases, with 7 bases spanning the gap. In DNA, the CDR3 is TGTGCCAGCAGTGAAGACAGGGTAGAGACCCAGTACTTC. It codes for CASSEDRVETQYF.

The chain is built from TRBV28 and TRBJ1-2, with 7 nucleotides matching TRBD1. V lost 3 bases to trimming and J lost 4 bases; unmatched junction nucleotides: 8. CDR1 and CDR2 from the germline V gene are MDHEN and SYDVKM. This CDR3 is 15 amino acids long. CDR3 protein: CASSFGRGSSYGYTF. The CDR3, as DNA: TGTGCCAGCAGTTTCGGCAGGGGGTCGAGCTATGGCTACACCTTC.

V and J are TRBV6-1 and TRBJ2-1; 9 bases are a match to TRBD2. The CDR3 contains 16 residues. Germline CDR1 MNHNS, CDR2 SASEGT. J gave up 9 bases and V 4 bases, and 13 bases lay outside the gene matches. The CDR3 sequence is CASSGRAGGPFGEQFF. CDR3 bases: TGTGCCAGCAGTGGCAGAGCGGGAGGACCCTTCGGTGAGCAGTTCTTC.

The CDR3 region is CASSQGLLVRGTDTQYF. CDR3 coding DNA: TGTGCCAGCAGCCAAGGTTTACTAGTCCGGGGCACAGATACGCAGTATTTT. The V gene is TRBV4-2, the J gene TRBJ2-3, with TRBD2 as a possible D gene (5 bases). The CDR3 runs to 17 residues. Between the trimmed V and J ends, which lost 1 base and 1 base, there was a span of 15 bases. CDR1 and CDR2 from the germline V gene are LGHNA and YNFKEQ.

The CDR3 sequence is CASSLGSSGNTIYF. The CDR3 coding sequence is TGTGCCAGTAGTCTCGGTTCGTCCGGAAACACCATATATTTT. The rearrangement uses TRBV19 and TRBJ1-3, with D unresolved. Trimming took 5 bases from V and 4 from J, leaving 12 bases between them. The CDR3 consists of 14 residues. The germline gives CDR1 LNHDA, CDR2 SQIVND (reference sequence).

This chain uses TRBV2 with TRBJ1-5; maybe TRBD1 (6 bases). The germline V gene has CDR1 SNHLY and CDR2 FYNNEI. The V end was cut by 5 bases, the J end by 0 bases, with 11 bases between. CDR3 size: 15 residues. The CDR3 sequence is CASSSGQISNQPQHF. The CDR3 nucleotides read TGTGCCAGCAGTTCCGGACAGATTAGCAATCAGCCCCAGCATTTT. Drawing the rest from reference TRBV2 and TRBJ1-5, the complete variable domain is EPEVTQTPSHQVTQMGQEVILRCVPISNHLYFYWYRQILGQKVEFLVSFYNNEISEKSEIFDDQFSVERPDGSNFTLKIRSTKLEDSAMYFCASSSGQISNQPQHFGDGTRLSIL.

This clone came up a few times. CDR3 sequence (DNA): TGTGCCAGCAACACGATAGGGAGGAACACTGAAGCTTTCTTT. It specifies CASNTIGRNTEAFF. The V and J genes are TRBV7-9 and TRBJ1-1; no reliable D call. Germline V CDR1 and CDR2: SEHNR, FQNEAQ (reference sequence). CDR3 length equals 14 residues. V lost 7 bases, J lost 1 base, and 13 bases lay in between. Using reference TRBV7-9 and TRBJ1-1 for the parts outside the CDR3, the full variable domain is DTGVSQNPRHKITKRGQNVTFRCDPISEHNRLYWYRQTLGQGPEFLTYFQNEAQLEKSRLLSDRFSAERPKGSFSTLEIQRTEQGDSAMYLCASNTIGRNTEAFFGQGTRLTVV.

The rearrangement uses TRBV9 and TRBJ1-4, with TRBD1 matching over 8 bases. The junction had 12 bases not matched to a gene; V was cut back by 4 bases and J by 7 bases. This CDR3 region has 16 residues. The germline gives CDR1 SGDLS, CDR2 YYNGEE. The CDR3 nucleotides are TGTGCCAGCAGCAAACGAGGACAGGGCGGGGGTGAAAAACTGTTTTTT. It specifies CASSKRGQGGGEKLFF. Using reference TRBV9 and TRBJ1-4 for the parts outside the CDR3, the full variable domain is DSGVTQTPKHLITATGQRVTLRCSPRSGDLSVYWYQQSLDQGLQFLIQYYNGEERAKGNILERFSAQQFPDLHSELNLSSLELGDSALYFCASSKRGQGGGEKLFFGSGTQLSVL.

The table lists this clone with a few counts. This chain links TRBV10-1 with TRBJ2-3, with D perhaps TRBD2 (5 bases). The V gene's germline CDR1 is WNHNN and CDR2 SYGVQD (reference sequence). The CDR3 sequence is 14 residues long. Trimming pared 4 bases from V and 11 bases from J, leaving 19 bases between. The CDR3 here is CASSGNREPRGQYF. In DNA, the CDR3 is TGCGCCAGCAGTGGAAACCGGGAACCTCGGGGGCAGTATTTT.

V is TRBV6-6 and J is TRBJ1-5, with D possibly matching TRBD1 (6 bases). Germline V lookup: CDR1 MNHNY, CDR2 SVGAGI (reference sequence). The ends were cut back, 6 bases at V and 1 base at J, with 10 bases in the middle. The CDR3 is 14 residues long. CDR3 bases: TGTGCCAGCAGATTCGACAGGAGCAATCAGCCCCAGCATTTT. Its translation: CASRFDRSNQPQHF.